This TCR beta chain was recovered during a study of post-analysis software for immune sequencing data (dated by TCRdb to between 2015 and 2016). Describing the broader study: Recorded disease courses included relapsing-remitting, secondary progressive and progressive-relapsing multiple sclerosis, with some patients lacking subtype annotation. Patient repertoires were compared against about a dozen previously published healthy control repertoires from donors aged about 6 to 28 years. A subset of samples was prepared in parallel using single-end sample barcoding, then pooled and co-amplified after Illumina adapter ligation. The full study reports these points: When samples were clustered directly using the F measure, samples prepared in the same batch co-clustered strongly, which prompted a batch-effect correction. The multiple sclerosis patient group was slightly younger than the control group. Significantly lower normalized Chao1 diversity was found in multiple sclerosis patients than in controls, suggesting substantial peripheral T-cell clonal expansion. Patients showed significantly higher frequencies than controls for five TRBV segments, among them TRBV5-6, TRBV5-1 and TRBV20-1.

Deletion took 3 bases off V and 2 bases off J, with a span of 7 bases between the germline ends. As encoded in the germline V gene (reference sequence), CDR1 is DFQATT while CDR2 is SNEGSKA. Counted from cysteine to phenylalanine, this CDR3 has 12 amino acids. Just CDR3 DNA is preserved here, 36 bases in frame from base 1. Receptor amplification or capture employed PCR. Instrument used: Illumina HiSeq 2500. To reduce PCR and sequencing biases, unique molecular identifiers were incorporated into the TCR beta cDNA libraries. Some 500,000 cDNA molecules were obtained per 1 to 10 million input T cells, so each molecule approximated one T cell. The patient libraries were prepared and sequenced using the same protocol as the earlier healthy control dataset. Within a given batch, samples were prepared together, multiplexed and sequenced on the same HiSeq lane. The source study handled its data this way. Raw barcoded reads were processed with MIGEC, discarding single-read molecular identifier groups before consensus assembly and CDR3 extraction. VDJtools was used for post-analysis of the clonotype tables, and diversity was normalized by down-sampling every dataset to the size of the smallest sample. To correct batch-related cross-sample contamination, repertoire overlap clustering matched CDR3 amino acid sequences but not nucleotide sequences. TCRdb reprocessed the public reads (quality trimming at Q25 with fastp, clone calling with MiXCR) and kept in-frame beta chains. Rows with a matching CDR3 protein are joined into one entry that keeps the most common DNA and genes. The authors' filters were not applied to this entry. The sample data list 400,000 to 500,000 distinct CDR3 sequences, and over 30% of these were observed just once. The ten largest account for approximately 7.1% of the sample.

As regards this clonotype: Its antigen remains unidentified. Base quality data are lacking; no much larger clone is found one base away.

To demonstrate the VDJtools post-analysis software, TCR beta repertoires were profiled from the peripheral blood of more than ten young patients with multiple sclerosis. The multiple sclerosis patients were children and adolescents between about 6 and 16 years of age. Specimen: blood. The receptor comes from a girl aged 2 to 9 with multiple sclerosis. In this chain, TRBV20-1 is recombined with TRBJ2-5; the D gene remains uncertain. The nucleotide sequence is TGCAGTGCTAGGTGGCAGCAAGAGACCCAGTACTTC. Its protein reads: CSARWQQETQYF.